Following are 2 T cell receptor beta chains from one sample sequenced in a study of T cell repertoires in cytomegalovirus infection. MiXCR, applied by TCRdb to the reads, yields one record per CDR3 protein. The data hold approximately 1,000,000 distinct CDR3 sequences, with 31% observed a single time. These TCRs' antigens remain unknown. Here the sequenced sample was cultured CD8+ T cells from PBMCs, taken from culture after CMV antigen stimulation. The receptors stem from a human donor in good health (CMV status not recorded). Some clones in this sample may be carry-over from other donors' samples.

The chain has TRBV20-1 and TRBJ2-1; 8 bases are shared with TRBD2. Trimming cost V 0 bases and J 0 bases; bases outside gene matches: 10. Germline-derived CDR1 and CDR2 are DFQATT and SNEGSKA (reference sequence). This CDR3 has 18 residues. Here the CDR3 reads CSARDQAGDHSSYNEQFF. Written as DNA, the CDR3 is TGCAGTGCTAGAGATCAAGCGGGGGACCATAGCTCCTACAATGAGCAGTTCTTC.

The chain combines TRBV5-8 with TRBJ1-6, with 7 bases matching TRBD1. Trimming cost V 7 bases and J 9 bases; bases outside gene matches: 7. The CDR3 extends over 13 amino acids. CDR1 SGHTS and CDR2 YDEGEE come from the germline V gene. In DNA, the CDR3 is TGTGCCAGCCCAGACAGGGTGGGTTCACCCCTCCACTTT. Protein sequence: CASPDRVGSPLHF.